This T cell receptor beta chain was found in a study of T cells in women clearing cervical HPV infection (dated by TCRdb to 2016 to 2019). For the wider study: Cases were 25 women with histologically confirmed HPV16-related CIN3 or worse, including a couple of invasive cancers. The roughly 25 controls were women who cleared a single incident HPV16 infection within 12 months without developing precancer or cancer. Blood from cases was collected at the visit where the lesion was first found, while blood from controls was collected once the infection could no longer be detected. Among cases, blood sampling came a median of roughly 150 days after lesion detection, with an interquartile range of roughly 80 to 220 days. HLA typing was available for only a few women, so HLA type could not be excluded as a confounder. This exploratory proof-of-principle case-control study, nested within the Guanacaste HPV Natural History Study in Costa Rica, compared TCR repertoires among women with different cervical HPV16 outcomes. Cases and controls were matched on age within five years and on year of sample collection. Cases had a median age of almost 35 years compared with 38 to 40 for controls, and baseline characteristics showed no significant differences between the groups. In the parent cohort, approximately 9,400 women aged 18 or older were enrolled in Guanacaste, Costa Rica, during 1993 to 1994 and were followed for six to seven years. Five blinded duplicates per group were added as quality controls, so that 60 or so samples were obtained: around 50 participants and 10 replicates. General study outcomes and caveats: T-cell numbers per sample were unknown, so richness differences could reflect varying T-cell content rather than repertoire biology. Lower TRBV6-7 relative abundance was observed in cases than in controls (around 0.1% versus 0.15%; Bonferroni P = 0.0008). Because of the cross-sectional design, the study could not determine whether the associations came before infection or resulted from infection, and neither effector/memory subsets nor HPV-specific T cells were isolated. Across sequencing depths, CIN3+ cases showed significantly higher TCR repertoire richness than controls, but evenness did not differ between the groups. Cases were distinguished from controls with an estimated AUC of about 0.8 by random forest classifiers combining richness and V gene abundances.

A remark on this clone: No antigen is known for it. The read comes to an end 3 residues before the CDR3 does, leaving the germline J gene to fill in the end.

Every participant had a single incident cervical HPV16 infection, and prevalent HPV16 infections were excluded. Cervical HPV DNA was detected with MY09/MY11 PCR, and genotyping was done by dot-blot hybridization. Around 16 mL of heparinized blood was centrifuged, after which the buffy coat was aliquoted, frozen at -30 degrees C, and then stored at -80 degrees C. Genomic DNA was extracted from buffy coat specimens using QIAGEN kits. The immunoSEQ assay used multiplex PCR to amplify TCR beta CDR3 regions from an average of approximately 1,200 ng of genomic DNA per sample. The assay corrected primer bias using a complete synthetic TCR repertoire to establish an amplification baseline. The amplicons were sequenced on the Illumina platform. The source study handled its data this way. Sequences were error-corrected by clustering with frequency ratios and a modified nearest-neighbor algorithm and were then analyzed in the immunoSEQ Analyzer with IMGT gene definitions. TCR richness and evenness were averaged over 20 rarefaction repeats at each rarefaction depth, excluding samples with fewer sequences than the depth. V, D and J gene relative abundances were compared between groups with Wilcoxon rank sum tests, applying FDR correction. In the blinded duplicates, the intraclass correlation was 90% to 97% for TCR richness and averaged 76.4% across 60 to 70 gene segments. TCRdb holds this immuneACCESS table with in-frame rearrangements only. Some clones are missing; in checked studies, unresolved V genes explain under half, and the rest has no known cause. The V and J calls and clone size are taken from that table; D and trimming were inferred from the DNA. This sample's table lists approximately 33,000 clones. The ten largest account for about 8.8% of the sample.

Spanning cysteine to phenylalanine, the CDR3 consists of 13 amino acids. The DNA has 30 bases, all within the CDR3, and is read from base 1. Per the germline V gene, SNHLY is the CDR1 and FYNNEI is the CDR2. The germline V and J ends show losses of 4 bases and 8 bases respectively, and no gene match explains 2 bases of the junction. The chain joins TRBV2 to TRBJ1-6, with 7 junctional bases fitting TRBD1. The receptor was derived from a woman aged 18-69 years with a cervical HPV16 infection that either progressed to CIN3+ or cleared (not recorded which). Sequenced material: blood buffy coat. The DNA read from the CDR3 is TGTGCCAGCAGTGCAGACAGGGATTCACCC. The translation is CASSADRDSP. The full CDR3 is CASSADRDSPLHF. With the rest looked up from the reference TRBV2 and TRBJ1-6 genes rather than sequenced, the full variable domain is EPEVTQTPSHQVTQMGQEVILRCVPISNHLYFYWYRQILGQKVEFLVSFYNNEISEKSEIFDDQFSVERPDGSNFTLKIRSTKLEDSAMYFCASSADRDSPLHFGNGTRLTVT.